The 16 T cell receptor beta chains given below trace back to one sample, sequenced in a study of blood T cells in healthy people across ages (dated by TCRdb to the mid-2010s). The library was produced with 5' RACE. Sequencing instrument: Illumina HiSeq 2500. A second PCR of roughly 7 to 11 cycles was performed with a sample-barcoded 5' primer and a J-beta primer mix. The public reads were reanalyzed by TCRdb: fastp trimming at Q25, MiXCR alignment, in-frame beta chains only. Records with the same CDR3 protein are collapsed into one entry carrying the most frequent genes and DNA. Across this sample there are about 1.1 million distinct CDR3 sequences, with approximately 38% seen only once. Together, the top ten hold around 14% of the sample. Sequencing was done on a sample of blood. Every receptor here comes from a man in his late teens or twenties in good health.

Only a few counts were recorded for this clonotype. The rearrangement uses TRBV7-3 and TRBJ2-1; D is unresolved. CDR1 SGHTA and CDR2 FQGTGA come from the germline V gene. Trimming stripped 5 bases from V and 8 bases from J, with 16 bases between. The CDR3 extends over 14 amino acids. CDR3 residues: CASSPLVETDEQFF. Written as DNA, the CDR3 is TGTGCCAGCAGCCCCCTCGTTGAGACGGATGAGCAGTTCTTC.

The V call is TRBV10-3, the J call TRBJ1-1; the D is unclear. The CDR3 has 13 amino acids. V lost 4 bases and J lost 1, with 7 bases in between. Looked up from germline, CDR1 is ENHRY and CDR2 is SYGVKD. The CDR3 here is CAISVDGNTEAFF. The CDR3 nucleotides are TGTGCCATCAGTGTGGACGGGAACACTGAAGCTTTCTTT.

This clonotype came up a few times. This chain connects TRBV20-1 to TRBJ1-2; D is unresolved. CDR3 length equals 13 residues. V lost 5 bases to trimming and J lost 7 bases, with 17 bases between them. Germline CDR1 is DFQATT and CDR2 is SNEGSKA (reference sequence). The CDR3 DNA reads as TGCAGTGCTCATAGCCCCTATGGAGGTGGCTACACCTTC. The encoded protein is CSAHSPYGGGYTF.

The rearrangement uses TRBV3-1 and TRBJ1-1, with D possibly TRBD1 on 6 matching bases. CDR3 size: 14 residues. The V end lost 3 bases, the J end lost 5 bases, and 13 bases lay between the germline ends. The V gene's germline CDR1 is LGHDT and CDR2 YNNKEL (reference sequence). The CDR3 nucleotides are TGTGCCAGCAGCCAGCAGACAGGCGGGACTGAAGCTTTCTTT. Protein sequence: CASSQQTGGTEAFF.

There are a few counts of this clonotype. The V call is TRBV6-5, the J call TRBJ1-6; maybe TRBD1 (6 bases). The CDR3 consists of 13 residues. Trimming stripped 8 bases from V and 7 bases from J, with 12 bases between. CDR1 and CDR2 (germline): MNHEY, SVGAGI. The CDR3 sequence is CASSGQQNSPLHF. In DNA, the CDR3 is TGTGCCAGCTCCGGACAGCAAAATTCACCCCTCCACTTT.

The genes are TRBV7-8 and TRBJ2-1; possible D gene TRBD2, 6 bases. Trimming pared 1 base from V and 10 bases from J, leaving 14 bases between. Looked up from germline, CDR1 is SGHVS and CDR2 is FQNEAQ. CDR3 length: 14 residues. CDR3 protein: CASSLGPTSIEQFF. The CDR3 DNA reads as TGTGCCAGCAGCTTAGGGCCGACTAGTATAGAGCAGTTCTTC.

This chain uses TRBV20-1 with TRBJ1-5; TRBD1 matches 8 bases. Trimming removed 2 bases from V and 8 bases from J; junction bases left unmatched: 5. Germline CDR1 is DFQATT and CDR2 is SNEGSKA (reference sequence). The CDR3 consists of 13 residues. The CDR3 reads CSARQGAIEPQHF. CDR3 coding DNA: TGCAGTGCTAGACAGGGGGCGATTGAGCCCCAGCATTTT.

V is TRBV20-1 and J is TRBJ1-5; D remains unclear. This CDR3 has 12 residues. V lost 2 bases and J lost 8, with 10 bases in between. The germline CDR1 and CDR2 sequences are DFQATT and SNEGSKA (reference sequence). CDR3 coding DNA: TGCAGTGCTAGACGCCTTGGGGAGCCCCAGCATTTT. This encodes CSARRLGEPQHF.

This rearrangement joins TRBV7-9 to TRBJ1-1; 9 bases map to TRBD1. The CDR3 loop spans 15 amino acids. Per the germline V gene, CDR1 is SEHNR and CDR2 is FQNEAQ (reference sequence). The ends lost 4 bases at V and 1 base at J; junction bases unmatched: 4. The CDR3 DNA reads as TGTGCCAGCAGCTCTAGGACAGGGGAGAACACTGAAGCTTTCTTT. Translating gives CASSSRTGENTEAFF.

Of note for this clonotype: Since a much larger clone is just one base distant, this may be a read error. V gene TRBV4-3 combines with J gene TRBJ2-5; no definite D call. V lost 0 bases and J lost 11, with 13 bases in between. CDR1 LGHNA and CDR2 YSLEER come from the germline V gene. The CDR3 runs 13 residues. CDR3 sequence reads: CASSQDIYNEQYF. CDR3 nucleotide sequence: TGCGCCAGCAGCCAAGACATATACAATGAGCAGTACTTC.

In its sample, this clonotype was seen a few times. This chain connects TRBV6-6 to TRBJ1-5; no clear D gene. The germline CDR1 and CDR2 sequences are MNHNY and SVGAGI (reference sequence). The CDR3 loop spans 14 amino acids. V was cut by 2 bases and J by 7 bases, with 12 bases left in between. The CDR3 loop reads CASSYGPLGQPQHF. The CDR3 DNA is TGTGCCAGCAGTTACGGGCCTCTTGGACAGCCCCAGCATTTT.

This clonotype was seen many times. The chain combines TRBV12-3 or TRBV12-4 with TRBJ2-3; 8 nucleotides match TRBD2. This CDR3 spans 16 amino acids. Unmatched junction bases numbered 12, after V lost 5 bases and J lost 5 bases. In nucleotides, the CDR3 is TGTGCCAGCAGTCCGCGGATTAGCGGGGTCCTAGATACGCAGTATTTT. Protein: CASSPRISGVLDTQYF.

This clonotype was seen ten or more times. The genes are TRBV29-1 and TRBJ1-2, with D possibly TRBD1 on 6 matching bases. Germline V gene lookup returns CDR1 SQVTM and CDR2 ANQGSEA. V lost 7 bases and J 2 bases, leaving 17 bases between the germline ends. CDR3 length equals 14 residues. CDR3 sequence: CSAAQGTANYGYTF. The CDR3 nucleotides read TGCAGCGCCGCGCAGGGGACCGCAAACTATGGCTACACCTTC. Together with reference TRBV29-1 and TRBJ1-2, the CDR3 gives the full variable domain: SAVISQKPSRDICQRGTSLTIQCQVDSQVTMMFWYRQQPGQSLTLIATANQGSEATYESGFVIDKFPISRPNLTFSTLTVSNMSPEDSSIYLCSAAQGTANYGYTFGSGTRLTVV.

This chain links TRBV5-1 with TRBJ1-2; D perhaps matches TRBD1 (5 bases). Trimming shortened V by 5 bases and J by 0 bases, and 11 bases separated the two germline ends. The CDR3 runs to 14 residues. Germline-derived CDR1 and CDR2 are SGHRS and YFSETQ. The CDR3 sequence: CASSMDTANYGYTF. The CDR3 nucleotides are TGCGCCAGCAGTATGGACACGGCTAACTATGGCTACACCTTC.

The chain's CDR3 is CSARPLAGGPYHNEQFF. Here the CDR3 DNA reads TGCAGTGCTAGACCTCTAGCGGGGGGGCCCTATCACAATGAGCAGTTCTTC. J is TRBJ2-1 and V is TRBV20-1; 12 nucleotides agree with TRBD2. Germline V gene data show CDR1 as DFQATT and CDR2 as SNEGSKA (reference sequence). The CDR3 contains 17 residues. J gave up 5 bases and V 2 bases, and 10 bases lay outside the gene matches.

There are a few counts of this clonotype. The genes are TRBV18 and TRBJ1-1; D might be TRBD1 (5 bases). The CDR3 runs 12 residues. The germline V gene has CDR1 KGHSH and CDR2 LQKENI. V lost 0 bases and J lost 11, with 10 bases in between. In DNA, the CDR3 is TGTGCCAGCTCACCACCAGGGGTCGAGGCTTTCTTT. Protein: CASSPPGVEAFF.